The 4 T cell receptor beta chains presented below share a single source sample, sequenced in a study of cytomegalovirus exposure and HLA in healthy donors. Amplification used 60 Vbeta primers and 13 Jbeta primers. Clones were read by immunoSEQ multiplex PCR, and TCRdb kept only the in-frame ones, dropping some. The sample includes some 180,000 clones, 70% to 90% of them seen just once. Specimen: PBMCs. These receptors all come from a young man in good health and CMV-seropositive.

In regard to this clone: The same CDR3 can be traced to other DNA sequences in this sample. The chain couples TRBV20-1 to TRBJ2-5, with a possible D match to TRBD2 (5 bases). CDR3 length equals 11 residues. V was clipped by 3 bases and J by 4 bases, with 6 bases between them. CDR1 is DFQATT and CDR2 is SNEGSKA in the germline V gene (reference sequence). CDR3 sequence reads: CSARDLETQYF. CDR3 DNA sequence: TGCAGTGCTAGGGACTTAGAGACCCAGTACTTC.

This chain uses TRBV5-1 with TRBJ2-5; D gene ambiguous. V was cut by 2 bases and J by 0 bases, with 8 bases left in between. Germline V CDR1 and CDR2: SGHRS, YFSETQ. This CDR3 spans 14 amino acids. DNA of the CDR3: TGCGCCAGCAGCTTTCATCCGGACCAAGAGACCCAGTACTTC. It specifies CASSFHPDQETQYF. The complete variable domain, with remaining parts taken from reference TRBV5-1 and TRBJ2-5, reads KAGVTQTPRYLIKTRGQQVTLSCSPISGHRSVSWYQQTPGQGLQFLFEYFSETQRNKGNFPGRFSGRQFSNSRSEMNVSTLELGDSALYLCASSFHPDQETQYFGPGTRLLVL.

J is TRBJ2-7 and V is TRBV11-2; 7 bases map to TRBD1. Per the germline V gene, CDR1 is SGHAT and CDR2 is FQNNGV. This CDR3 is 15 amino acids long. The junction had 4 bases not matched to a gene; V was cut back by 2 bases and J by 0 bases. CDR3 in amino acids: CASSLSKGASYEQYF. The CDR3 DNA is TGTGCCAGCAGCTTATCGAAGGGGGCCTCCTACGAGCAGTACTTC.

The rearrangement joins TRBV6-7 to TRBJ1-1; no definite D call. TRBV6-7 has ORF status, its function being uncertain. The CDR3 is made up of 15 amino acids. V was trimmed by 3 bases and J by 1 base, leaving 12 bases between them. CDR3 DNA sequence: TGTGCCAGCAGTTATTCGACATCAGAGAACACTGAAGCTTTCTTT. It encodes CASSYSTSENTEAFF.